This T cell receptor (beta chain) was profiled in a study of T-cell memory formation after mild COVID-19. On this clonotype: Its antigen is not identified.

General study points: Cross-reactive memory apparently joined, as some responding clones appeared in pre-infection memory. CD4/CD8 balance characterized clones contracting day 15 to 85, and CD4+ skew characterized later expanders.

Sample barcodes and UMIs were carried by the TCR alpha and TCR beta cDNA libraries that 5'RACE generated with constant-segment primers. TCRdb called the 5' RACE reads again in MiXCR, with one record for every CDR3 protein. The sample shows 450,000 to 700,000 distinct CDR3 sequences, roughly 17% of them seen only once. The CDR3 contains 13 residues. The V and J ends lost 2 bases and 2 bases respectively, with 7 bases between them. The germline V gene has CDR1 SGHDT and CDR2 YYEEEE. Sequenced: PBMCs or a T cell subset sorted from them (not recorded which). The chain carries TRBV5-6 and TRBJ1-2, with D unclear. The receptor was isolated from an adult woman who had mild COVID-19 (a few samples of this study predate the infection). Cell type and time point are not known. In nucleotides, the CDR3 is TGTGCCAGCAGCTTACAAGAGAACTATGGCTACACCTTC. Translating it yields CASSLQENYGYTF.